These 28 T cell receptor beta chains share one sample of origin, sequenced in a study of T-cell reconstitution after alpha-beta-depleted transplantation in children. Preparing the TCRbeta library involved the use of unique molecular identifiers. Via MiXCR, TCRdb re-called the PCR reads, giving one row per CDR3 protein. The sample consists of fewer than 700,000 distinct CDR3 sequences, around 13% of them appearing once. The specimen comprised PBMCs, mostly from graft donor cells, sampled 360 days after TCRalphabeta/CD19-depleted stem cell transplant. Every receptor here comes from a male patient younger than 18 who had a stem cell transplant for acute myeloid leukemia, so the T cells may come from the graft donor.

This clonotype has just a few counts. The chain is built from TRBV7-9 and TRBJ2-7, with 7 bases that match TRBD2. The V gene's germline CDR1 is SEHNR and CDR2 FQNEAQ (reference sequence). This CDR3 is built from 14 residues. The CDR3 region has the DNA TGTGTCGGGGTTACTAGCGCTGACTCCTACGAGCAGTACTTC. Its protein product is CVGVTSADSYEQYF.

This clonotype was observed a few times. This chain joins TRBV20-1 and TRBJ2-7; 10 bases line up with TRBD2. Germline CDR1 is DFQATT and CDR2 is SNEGSKA (reference sequence). V was clipped by 4 bases and J by 5 bases; unmatched bases: 14. This CDR3 comprises 16 residues. This CDR3 is CSAIYRRAGGPHEQYF. The CDR3, as DNA: TGCAGTGCTATCTACCGTCGAGCGGGAGGGCCCCACGAGCAGTACTTC.

The CDR3 is CASMYWAGTGELFF. The DNA of the CDR3 is TGTGCCAGCATGTATTGGGCCGGGACCGGGGAGCTGTTTTTT. This sequence joins TRBV6-1 and TRBJ2-2; D not certain. The CDR3 spans 14 residues. Germline V lookup: CDR1 MNHNS, CDR2 SASEGT. The V gene lost 7 bases and the J gene lost 5 bases, with 14 bases spanning the gap.

This clonotype has only a few counts. V is TRBV12-3 or TRBV12-4 and J is TRBJ2-7; D assignment may be TRBD1 or TRBD2 (5 bases each). The CDR3 covers 13 residues. Between the trimmed V and J ends, which lost 6 bases and 2 bases, there was a span of 11 bases. The CDR3 DNA reads TGTGCCAGCAGCCGTAGGGGACCCTACGAGCAGTACTTC. Protein: CASSRRGPYEQYF.

The rearrangement uses TRBV15 and TRBJ2-3, with 8 nucleotides matching TRBD2. J lost 1 base, V lost 4 bases, and 7 bases had no gene match. The CDR3 is 16 amino acids. Looked up from germline, CDR1 is LNHNV and CDR2 is YYDKDF (reference sequence). The CDR3, as DNA: TGTGCCACCAGCATCATAGCGGGGCTCGGCACAGATACGCAGTATTTT. It encodes CATSIIAGLGTDTQYF.

There are a few counts of this clonotype. The chain uses TRBV20-1 and TRBJ1-5; TRBD1 matches 8 bases. The CDR3 is 14 residues long. The germline gives CDR1 DFQATT, CDR2 SNEGSKA (reference sequence). The ends lost 5 bases at V and 2 bases at J; junction bases unmatched: 5. CDR3 nucleotide sequence: TGCAGTGCTTTCAGGGGGCTCGGCAATCAGCCCCAGCATTTT. It encodes CSAFRGLGNQPQHF.

In its sample, this clonotype was seen many times. V and J are TRBV14 and TRBJ2-3, with a tentative D call TRBD2 (5 bases). Per germline, CDR1 SGHDN and CDR2 FVKESK. The CDR3 is 14 amino acids. The V end lost 3 bases, the J end lost 3 bases, and 10 bases lay between the germline ends. For the CDR3, the DNA is TGTGCCAGCAGCCAGGGAGTCTGGACAGATACGCAGTATTTT. Translating it yields CASSQGVWTDTQYF.

This clonotype showed up just a few times. J is TRBJ2-1 and V is TRBV10-3; D possibly matches TRBD1 or TRBD2 (5 bases each). The V end lost 6 bases, the J end lost 2 bases, and 14 bases lay between the germline ends. Per the germline V gene, CDR1 is ENHRY and CDR2 is SYGVKD. This CDR3 has 15 amino acids. The CDR3 sequence is CAISPGTVTYNEQFF. The CDR3 coding sequence is TGTGCCATCAGCCCCGGGACGGTGACCTACAATGAGCAGTTCTTC.

This clonotype occurred a few times. The V call is TRBV29-1, the J call TRBJ1-2, with TRBD1 as a possible D gene (6 bases). CDR3 length: 16 amino acids. Germline assignment: CDR1 SQVTM and CDR2 ANQGSEA. Trimming pared 0 bases from V and 2 bases from J, leaving 16 bases between. CDR3 nucleotides: TGCAGCGTTGAAGATGTGACAGGTATCGGAAACTATGGCTACACCTTC. It codes for CSVEDVTGIGNYGYTF.

V usage is TRBV5-1 and J usage is TRBJ2-1; 13 positions match TRBD2. The ends lost 3 bases at V and 6 bases at J; junction bases unmatched: 6. The CDR3 sequence is 16 residues long. In germline, CDR1 is SGHRS, CDR2 YFSETQ. The CDR3 is CASSWVGLAGSNEQFF. CDR3 in DNA: TGCGCCAGCAGCTGGGTGGGACTAGCGGGGAGCAATGAGCAGTTCTTC.

V gene TRBV29-1 combines with J gene TRBJ2-1; either TRBD1 or TRBD2 may fit D (6 bases each). Germline V lookup: CDR1 SQVTM, CDR2 ANQGSEA. Trimming shortened V by 8 bases and J by 0 bases, and 14 bases separated the two germline ends. The CDR3 totals 14 residues. The CDR3 loop is CSWRGASSYNEQFF. The CDR3 coding sequence is TGCAGCTGGAGGGGGGCCAGCTCCTACAATGAGCAGTTCTTC.

The chain carries TRBV6-1 and TRBJ2-2; the D gene is possibly TRBD1 (5 bases). The CDR3 runs 16 residues. Per germline, CDR1 MNHNS and CDR2 SASEGT. Between the trimmed V and J ends, which lost 5 bases and 2 bases, there was a span of 15 bases. This CDR3 is CASSRKTATNTGELFF. The CDR3 DNA sequence: TGTGCCAGCAGTCGAAAGACAGCGACCAACACCGGGGAGCTGTTTTTT.

There are a few counts of this clonotype. The chain uses TRBV5-6 and TRBJ2-7; D is unresolved. The ends were cut back, 4 bases at V and 0 bases at J, with 11 bases in the middle. The CDR3 runs 14 residues. Germline assignment: CDR1 SGHDT and CDR2 YYEEEE. The CDR3 loop is CASSQYGVSYEQYF. CDR3 DNA sequence: TGTGCCAGCAGCCAGTACGGAGTCTCCTACGAGCAGTACTTC.

There are a few counts of this clonotype. This chain uses TRBV4-3 with TRBJ2-7; 7 bases agree with TRBD2. Germline CDR1 reads LGHNA; CDR2 reads YSLEER. The junction had 9 bases not matched to a gene; V was cut back by 2 bases and J by 2 bases. This CDR3 has 16 amino acids. CDR3 coding DNA: TGCGCCAGCAGCCAACCGGGACTACTAGCAGCCTACGAGCAGTACTTC. Translating it yields CASSQPGLLAAYEQYF.

In its sample, this clonotype was seen a few times. This chain joins TRBV7-3 and TRBJ2-6; 7 bases agree with TRBD1. Germline V gives CDR1 SGHTA, CDR2 FQGTGA. The CDR3 spans 16 residues. V lost 6 bases, J lost 3 bases, and 8 bases stayed unmatched. CDR3 loop: CASRAPGGNGANVLTF. CDR3 bases: TGTGCCAGCAGGGCCCCAGGGGGAAATGGGGCCAACGTCCTGACTTTC.

The genes are TRBV4-3 and TRBJ2-7; 11 nucleotides match TRBD2. Trimming took 0 bases from V and 2 from J; bases not matched to a gene: 3. This CDR3 contains 16 residues. The germline V gene encodes CDR1 LGHNA and CDR2 YSLEER. CDR3 nucleotide sequence: TGCGCCAGCAGCCAAGATACGACTAGCGGGACCTACGAGCAGTACTTC. It encodes CASSQDTTSGTYEQYF.

The V gene is TRBV7-2, the J gene TRBJ2-7, with D perhaps TRBD1 (7 bases). Germline-derived CDR1 and CDR2 are SGHTA and FQGNSA. CDR3 length: 15 residues. Trimming shortened V by 3 bases and J by 3 bases, and 15 bases separated the two germline ends. CDR3 sequence reads: CASSFYRGGNYEQYF. DNA of the CDR3: TGTGCCAGCAGCTTTTACAGGGGAGGAAACTACGAGCAGTACTTC. Variable domain in full (rest from reference TRBV7-2 and TRBJ2-7): GAGVSQSPSNKVTEKGKDVELRCDPISGHTALYWYRQSLGQGLEFLIYFQGNSAPDKSGLPSDRFSAERTGGSVSTLTIQRTQQEDSAVYLCASSFYRGGNYEQYFGPGTRLTVT.

This rearrangement joins TRBV11-2 to TRBJ2-7; tentative D call: TRBD2 (6 bases). Per germline, CDR1 SGHAT and CDR2 FQNNGV. The CDR3 totals 16 residues. V was trimmed by 3 bases and J by 6 bases, leaving 21 bases between them. This chain's CDR3 is CASSFFRDFNWGEQYF. DNA for the CDR3: TGTGCCAGCAGCTTCTTCCGGGACTTCAACTGGGGCGAGCAGTACTTC.

The gene calls are TRBV27 and TRBJ1-2, with no clear D. Trimming cost V 6 bases and J 4 bases, with 24 bases left between them. CDR1 and CDR2 from the germline V gene are MNHEY and SMNVEV (reference sequence). This CDR3 spans 17 amino acids. CDR3 protein: CASRAWDGQTEIYGYTF. Here the CDR3 DNA reads TGTGCCAGCAGGGCCTGGGATGGGCAGACCGAAATCTATGGCTACACCTTC.

This clonotype was seen a handful of times. This sequence joins TRBV6-7 and TRBJ2-6; D remains unclear. TRBV6-7 is marked as an open reading frame, function uncertain. The CDR3 has 18 residues. V was pared by 2 bases and J by 0 bases, with 14 bases between. The CDR3 bases are TGTGCCAGCAGTTACCCCACTCGTGGGTCCTCTGGGGCCAACGTCCTGACTTTC. This gives the protein CASSYPTRGSSGANVLTF.

The CDR3 here is CASSTSLLAEGYEQYF. The CDR3 DNA reads TGTGCCAGCAGCACGAGCCTACTAGCGGAGGGCTACGAGCAGTACTTC. V usage is TRBV12-3 or TRBV12-4 and J usage is TRBJ2-7; 8 bases map to TRBD2. V lost 6 bases, J lost 3 bases, and 13 bases stayed unmatched. CDR3 length: 16 residues.

In its sample, this clonotype was seen many times. The chain combines TRBV2 with TRBJ2-3, with 8 bases matching TRBD2. The CDR3 is 15 amino acids. Germline V lookup: CDR1 SNHLY, CDR2 FYNNEI. With V trimmed by 6 bases and J by 1 base, 6 bases remained unmatched. The CDR3 region has the DNA TGTGCCAGCAGACCGGGACTAGACCGCACAGATACGCAGTATTTT. It specifies CASRPGLDRTDTQYF.

This clonotype was detected ten times or more. The V and J genes are TRBV12-3 or TRBV12-4 and TRBJ2-4, with TRBD2 matching 12 bases. With 5 bases clipped from V and 0 bases from J, the junction kept 8 bases outside the gene matches. The CDR3 spans 18 residues. The CDR3 protein is CASSRRGLAGLAKNIQYF. CDR3 bases: TGTGCCAGCAGTCGCCGCGGACTAGCGGGATTAGCCAAAAACATTCAGTACTTC.

The rearrangement links TRBV20-1 to TRBJ2-1; D might be TRBD2 (6 bases). Germline loops: CDR1 DFQATT, CDR2 SNEGSKA (reference sequence). With 5 bases removed from V and 7 bases from J, the gap between germline ends came to 21 bases. This CDR3 region has 15 residues. The CDR3 sequence is CSAHGGGRASNEQFF. The CDR3 bases are TGCAGTGCTCACGGGGGTGGCCGGGCTTCAAATGAGCAGTTCTTC.

This clonotype was seen repeatedly, ten times or more. V and J are TRBV28 and TRBJ2-1; 8 bases fit TRBD2. This CDR3 is built from 15 residues. Trimming took 5 bases from V and 8 from J; bases not matched to a gene: 11. Germline V gene data show CDR1 as MDHEN and CDR2 as SYDVKM. The CDR3 DNA follows: TGTGCCAGCAGTCCCACCGGGACTAGAGCACATGAGCAGTTCTTC. Residues: CASSPTGTRAHEQFF.

This clonotype was seen more than once but under ten times. The rearrangement links TRBV5-1 to TRBJ2-7; 7 positions agree with TRBD2. In germline, CDR1 is SGHRS, CDR2 YFSETQ. V was clipped by 3 bases and J by 2 bases; unmatched bases: 5. The CDR3 loop spans 14 amino acids. CDR3 in amino acids: CASSSGLGTYEQYF. In DNA, the CDR3 is TGCGCCAGCAGCTCAGGACTAGGGACCTACGAGCAGTACTTC.

The chain carries TRBV24-1 and TRBJ2-2; D gene unclear. Trimming left V 4 bases short and J 4 bases short, with 6 bases between. This CDR3 has 13 residues. Germline V gene data show CDR1 as KGHDR and CDR2 as SFDVKD. The CDR3 DNA reads TGTGCCACCAGTGAAATTAGCACCGGGGAGCTGTTTTTT. This encodes CATSEISTGELFF.

The sample holds a few counts of this clonotype. J is TRBJ2-5 and V is TRBV24-1, with D possibly being TRBD2 (6 bases). CDR1 and CDR2 from the germline V gene are KGHDR and SFDVKD. V dropped 0 bases and J dropped 5 bases, with 15 bases sitting between them. The CDR3 spans 16 residues. The CDR3 DNA follows: TGTGCCACCAGTGATTTGAGGGACTTCGGGGAGGAGACCCAGTACTTC. It specifies CATSDLRDFGEETQYF.